One and the same sample provided the 3 T cell receptor beta chains below, sequenced in a study of blood T cells in healthy people across ages. For the second PCR, which ran for 7 to 11 cycles, a sample-barcoded 5' primer and a J-beta primer mix were used. One entry per CDR3 protein results from TCRdb running MiXCR on the 5' RACE reads. The sample consists of 750,000 to 1,000,000 distinct CDR3 sequences, 29% of them appearing once. These data were likewise used in another study, on T cells of mothers and their children.

Material: blood. The receptors originated from a woman aged 40 to 50 in good health.

In this sample, this clonotype turned up many times. This chain connects TRBV20-1 to TRBJ2-1; D gene unclear. This CDR3 is 13 amino acids long. V gave up 7 bases and J gave up 6 bases, with 16 bases separating them. Germline loops: CDR1 DFQATT, CDR2 SNEGSKA (reference sequence). CDR3 sequence (DNA): TGCAGTGGTCTGGACCCAATAGGCAATGAGCAGTTCTTC. Translation: CSGLDPIGNEQFF.

This clonotype was seen a handful of times. J is TRBJ2-4 and V is TRBV3-1; D might be TRBD1 or TRBD2, each matching 7 bases. The J call may not be correct, given that the DNA end is closer to TRBJ2-7. The CDR3 is 17 amino acids. CDR1 and CDR2 from the germline V gene are LGHDT and YNNKEL (reference sequence). The CDR3 reads CASSQILGGGGAYEQYF. The CDR3 DNA follows: TGTGCCAGCAGCCAAATATTGGGGGGAGGGGGCGCTTACGAGCAGTACTTC.

The gene calls are TRBV5-4 and TRBJ1-4; perhaps TRBD1 as D (6 bases). The CDR3 totals 12 residues. V was shortened by 4 bases and J by 7 bases, with 8 bases between the two germline ends. From germline, CDR1 is SGHNT and CDR2 YYREEE (reference sequence). The CDR3 coding sequence is TGTGCCAGCAGCCAGGACAGTGAAAAACTGTTTTTT. This sequence encodes CASSQDSEKLFF.